This TCR beta chain was identified during a study of T cells after yellow fever vaccination. Study as a whole: Fractions with few cells were prepared using SMART-Seq v4 Ultra Low Input. Broader study findings: Weaker, the secondary response peaked sooner, at day 5 versus 15. Overlap between CD4 and CD8 compartments was detected for a small share of clonotypes.

A universal primer site and UMIs were added as TCR cDNA was made by 5'RACE template switching. A single record per CDR3 protein comes from TCRdb applying MiXCR to the 5' RACE reads. In the table there are around 610,000 distinct CDR3 sequences, approximately 12% of which are singletons. The CDR3 runs to 13 residues. With 4 bases removed from V and 4 bases from J, the gap between germline ends came to 14 bases. Per the germline V gene, CDR1 is SQVTM and CDR2 is ANQGSEA. There are a few counts of this clonotype. Its antigen is unknown. The clonotype comes from a man in his thirties or forties who received the YFV17D yellow fever vaccine. Sequenced here: PBMCs, sampled on the day of the yellow fever booster vaccination. The V gene is TRBV29-1, the J gene TRBJ2-7, with D perhaps TRBD1 (6 bases). The CDR3: CSVVRGLAYEQYF. The CDR3 bases are TGCAGCGTTGTAAGGGGGTTGGCGTACGAGCAGTACTTC.